The 23 T cell receptor beta chains reported below all come from one sample, sequenced in a study of OX40 agonist ivuxolimab in advanced cancers. Clones were read by immunoSEQ multiplex PCR, and TCRdb kept only the in-frame ones, dropping some. In the table there are tens of thousands of clones, roughly 89% of which are singletons. The sample here was CD4+ or CD8+ T cells sorted from blood, taken in a trial of the OX40 agonist ivuxolimab. Receptors were obtained from an adult with an advanced solid tumor such as melanoma, head and neck, liver or kidney cancer.

The chain employs TRBV6-4 and TRBJ2-7, with D possibly TRBD1 on 5 matching bases. The CDR3 spans 12 residues. The germline gives CDR1 MRHNA, CDR2 SNTAGT. V lost 5 bases and J 2 bases, leaving 7 bases between the germline ends. The CDR3 nucleotides are TGTGCCAGCAGTCAGGGTACCTACGAGCAGTACTTC. Translation gives CASSQGTYEQYF.

This rearrangement joins TRBV5-1 to TRBJ2-5; unclear D gene. The CDR3 loop spans 13 amino acids. The V gene lost 1 base and the J gene lost 1 base, with 5 bases spanning the gap. CDR1 is SGHRS and CDR2 is YFSETQ in the germline V gene. The CDR3 reads CASSLQGQETQYF. The CDR3 region has the DNA TGCGCCAGCAGCTTGCAAGGCCAAGAGACCCAGTACTTC.

CDR3 loop: CATKETRATEAFF. The CDR3 DNA reads TGTGCCACGAAGGAGACCCGGGCCACTGAAGCTTTCTTT. The V and J genes are TRBV2 and TRBJ1-1, with D unresolved. The germline CDR1 and CDR2 sequences are SNHLY and FYNNEI. This CDR3 is 13 amino acids long. The V and J ends lost 10 bases and 4 bases respectively, with 16 bases between them.

The chain has TRBV4-2 and TRBJ2-5; a possible D gene is TRBD1 (6 bases). The CDR3 is made up of 16 amino acids. Germline lookup yields CDR1 LGHNA and CDR2 YNFKEQ. Trimming removed 4 bases from V and 2 bases from J, with 17 bases in between. CDR3 protein: CASSPSQGTTQETQYF. The CDR3 region has the DNA TGTGCCAGCAGCCCCAGCCAGGGGACGACGCAAGAGACCCAGTACTTC.

The chain is built from TRBV5-6 and TRBJ2-2, with 8 bases that match TRBD1. Per the germline V gene, CDR1 is SGHDT and CDR2 is YYEEEE. The junction had 4 bases not matched to a gene; V was cut back by 5 bases and J by 7 bases. The CDR3 loop spans 13 amino acids. CDR3 sequence: CASSLDRGGELFF. As DNA, the CDR3 is TGTGCCAGCAGTCTCGACAGGGGCGGGGAGCTGTTTTTT.

The genes are TRBV9 and TRBJ1-6; 8 bases agree with TRBD1. The CDR3 runs 16 residues. Germline trimming cut 7 bases from V and 3 bases from J; bases unmatched to any gene: 9. Germline CDR1 and CDR2: SGDLS and YYNGEE. Written as DNA, the CDR3 is TGTGCCAGCGCTGACGGGACAGGCGTCTATAATTCACCCCTCCACTTT. Protein sequence: CASADGTGVYNSPLHF.

The rearrangement links TRBV4-2 to TRBJ2-1; the match to TRBD1 covers 7 bases. CDR1 and CDR2 from the germline V gene are LGHNA and YNFKEQ. The V and J ends lost 0 bases and 4 bases, in that order; junction bases with no gene match: 12. This CDR3 is built from 18 residues. CDR3 nucleotides: TGTGCCAGCAGCCAAGAGCCTCAGGGGGTAGCATTATACAATGAGCAGTTCTTC. Translation gives CASSQEPQGVALYNEQFF.

The rearrangement uses TRBV10-3 and TRBJ1-2; 9 bases are a match to TRBD1. Trimming removed 4 bases from V and 2 bases from J; junction bases left unmatched: 2. The CDR3 is 14 residues long. The germline CDR1 and CDR2 sequences are ENHRY and SYGVKD. The CDR3 nucleotides read TGTGCCATCAGTGCCGGGACAGGGAACTATGGCTACACCTTC. Translated: CAISAGTGNYGYTF.

The gene calls are TRBV2 and TRBJ2-3; a weak D match, TRBD2 (6 bases). Trimming removed 7 bases from V and 1 base from J, with 15 bases in between. There are 15 residues in the CDR3. Germline V gives CDR1 SNHLY, CDR2 FYNNEI. CDR3 in amino acids: CASKKNTGGTDTQYF. As DNA, the CDR3 is TGTGCCAGCAAAAAAAACACGGGGGGCACAGATACGCAGTATTTT.

V and J are TRBV7-9 and TRBJ1-1; the D is unclear. Between the trimmed V and J ends, which lost 3 bases and 3 bases, there was a span of 11 bases. The CDR3 extends over 14 amino acids. Germline loops: CDR1 SEHNR, CDR2 FQNEAQ (reference sequence). The CDR3 sequence is CASSFPGGDTEAFF. The CDR3 coding sequence is TGTGCCAGCAGCTTCCCAGGTGGGGACACTGAAGCTTTCTTT. The full variable domain, in which reference TRBV7-9 and TRBJ1-1 provide the parts outside the CDR3, is DTGVSQNPRHKITKRGQNVTFRCDPISEHNRLYWYRQTLGQGPEFLTYFQNEAQLEKSRLLSDRFSAERPKGSFSTLEIQRTEQGDSAMYLCASSFPGGDTEAFFGQGTRLTVV.

The CDR3 is CASHKGQANSPLHF. The CDR3 DNA follows: TGTGCCAGTCACAAAGGACAGGCGAATTCACCCCTCCACTTT. The chain links TRBV2 to TRBJ1-6; 7 bases are shared with TRBD1. The junction had 9 bases not matched to a gene; V was cut back by 9 bases and J by 7 bases. Per the germline V gene, CDR1 is SNHLY and CDR2 is FYNNEI. This CDR3 contains 14 residues. Drawing the rest from reference TRBV2 and TRBJ1-6, the complete variable domain is EPEVTQTPSHQVTQMGQEVILRCVPISNHLYFYWYRQILGQKVEFLVSFYNNEISEKSEIFDDQFSVERPDGSNFTLKIRSTKLEDSAMYFCASHKGQANSPLHFGNGTRLTVT.

The rearrangement uses TRBV6-6 and TRBJ1-4; TRBD1 matches at 7 bases. CDR1 and CDR2 (germline): MNHNY, SVGAGI (reference sequence). Trimming removed 2 bases from V and 7 bases from J; junction bases left unmatched: 7. The CDR3 runs to 15 residues. The CDR3 is CASSYATGPSEKLFF. CDR3 coding DNA: TGTGCCAGCAGTTACGCGACAGGGCCGAGTGAAAAACTGTTTTTT.

The chain recombines TRBV7-3 with TRBJ1-4, with a tentative D call TRBD1 (6 bases). This CDR3 is built from 13 residues. The V end lost 5 bases, the J end lost 8 bases, and 12 bases lay between the germline ends. Germline values: CDR1 SGHTA, CDR2 FQGTGA. This chain's CDR3 is CASSQGQGEKLFF. The CDR3 nucleotides read TGTGCCAGCAGCCAAGGCCAGGGGGAAAAACTGTTTTTT.

V gene TRBV6-1 combines with J gene TRBJ1-1; 7 positions match TRBD1. CDR1 MNHNS and CDR2 SASEGT come from the germline V gene. The V and J ends lost 6 bases and 7 bases, in that order; junction bases with no gene match: 8. This CDR3 comprises 13 residues. CDR3 region: CASRTGYVGEAFF. In nucleotides, the CDR3 is TGTGCCAGCAGGACAGGGTATGTGGGTGAAGCTTTCTTT.

This rearrangement joins TRBV2 to TRBJ1-4; 7 bases align to TRBD1. The germline V gene encodes CDR1 SNHLY and CDR2 FYNNEI. The V gene end was trimmed by 5 bases and the J gene end by 8 bases; junction bases not matched to a gene: 11. This CDR3 is built from 15 residues. As DNA, the CDR3 is TGTGCCAGCAGTCAAGGGGGCCGAGGAGGAGAAAAACTGTTTTTT. Its protein product is CASSQGGRGGEKLFF.

The table lists this clone with a count of one. The V call is TRBV29-1, the J call TRBJ1-4; no clear D gene. The V end was cut by 6 bases, the J end by 6 bases, with 14 bases between. Germline V CDR1 and CDR2: SQVTM, ANQGSEA. The CDR3 contains 13 residues. DNA for the CDR3: TGCAGCGTCATTGGGGAGAAGGATGAAAAACTGTTTTTT. Translating it yields CSVIGEKDEKLFF.

The genes are TRBV12-2 and TRBJ2-6. TRBV12-2 is given as a pseudogene. The CDR3 runs 18 residues. CDR3: CASRRFLTTQSRANVLTF. The CDR3 coding sequence is TGTGCAAGTCGCAGGTTCCTGACCACACAAAGTCGGGCCAACGTCCTGACTTTC.

CDR3: CASSPAGSPGGELFF. In DNA, the CDR3 is TGTGCCAGCAGCCCAGCGGGATCCCCTGGCGGGGAGCTGTTTTTT. The chain uses TRBV5-4 and TRBJ2-2, with 7 nucleotides matching TRBD2. This CDR3 contains 15 residues. Germline CDR1 is SGHNT and CDR2 is YYREEE (reference sequence). Trimming took 4 bases from V and 7 from J; bases not matched to a gene: 10.

The V call is TRBV5-6, the J call TRBJ2-1, with 9 positions matching TRBD2. The CDR3 has 15 residues. V shed 4 bases, J shed 0 bases, and the junction held 2 bases outside the gene matches. Germline V gene lookup returns CDR1 SGHDT and CDR2 YYEEEE. The CDR3 sequence: CASSRLADSYNEQFF. The CDR3 DNA reads TGTGCCAGCAGCCGACTAGCGGACTCCTACAATGAGCAGTTCTTC.

In its sample, this clone was seen once. This chain connects TRBV4-1 to TRBJ2-5; 7 bases map to TRBD2. V trimming: 7 bases; J trimming: 5 bases; junction bases outside the gene matches: 19. CDR1 and CDR2 (germline): MGHRA, YSYEKL. The CDR3 is 17 residues long. Here the CDR3 reads CASTTNGLADLSETQYF. CDR3 bases: TGCGCCAGCACCACTAATGGGCTAGCGGATCTCTCGGAGACCCAGTACTTC.

The chain combines TRBV5-5 with TRBJ2-2; 11 bases map to TRBD2. This CDR3 comprises 15 residues. Germline CDR1 is SGHKS and CDR2 is YYEKEE (reference sequence). The ends lost 4 bases at V and 8 bases at J; junction bases unmatched: 7. CDR3 DNA: TGTGCCAGCAGCCCTGGACTAGCGGGTGCAGGGGAGCTGTTTTTT. Protein: CASSPGLAGAGELFF.

The chain carries TRBV7-6 and TRBJ2-3, with D maybe TRBD2 (5 bases). Germline V lookup: CDR1 SGHVS, CDR2 FNYEAQ. The CDR3 loop spans 14 amino acids. V was trimmed by 5 bases and J by 2 bases, leaving 11 bases between them. Here the CDR3 reads CASSPTRNTDTQYF. CDR3 bases: TGTGCCAGCAGCCCCACTAGAAACACAGATACGCAGTATTTT.

This chain connects TRBV2 to TRBJ1-1, with D unclear. Germline V gene lookup returns CDR1 SNHLY and CDR2 FYNNEI. Trimming took off 5 bases at V and 3 bases at J, with 13 bases between the two ends. CDR3 length: 14 residues. The CDR3 region is CASSLQAPDTEAFF. In nucleotides, the CDR3 is TGTGCCAGCAGTTTACAAGCTCCCGACACTGAAGCTTTCTTT.